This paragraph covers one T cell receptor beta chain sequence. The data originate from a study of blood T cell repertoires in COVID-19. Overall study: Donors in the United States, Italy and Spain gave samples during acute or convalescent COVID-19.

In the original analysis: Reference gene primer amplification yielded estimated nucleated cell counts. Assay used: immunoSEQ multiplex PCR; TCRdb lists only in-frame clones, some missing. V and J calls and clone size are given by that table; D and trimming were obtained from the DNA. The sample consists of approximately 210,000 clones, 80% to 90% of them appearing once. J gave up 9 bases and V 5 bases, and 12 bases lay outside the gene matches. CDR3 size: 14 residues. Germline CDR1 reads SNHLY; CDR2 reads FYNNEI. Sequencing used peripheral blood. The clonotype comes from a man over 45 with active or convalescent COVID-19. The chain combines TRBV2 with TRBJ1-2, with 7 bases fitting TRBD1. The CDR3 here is CASSPDRPLWSYTF. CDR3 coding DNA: TGTGCCAGCAGTCCGGACAGGCCGCTATGGAGCTACACCTTC. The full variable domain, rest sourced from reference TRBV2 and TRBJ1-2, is EPEVTQTPSHQVTQMGQEVILRCVPISNHLYFYWYRQILGQKVEFLVSFYNNEISEKSEIFDDQFSVERPDGSNFTLKIRSTKLEDSAMYFCASSPDRPLWSYTFGSGTRLTVV.